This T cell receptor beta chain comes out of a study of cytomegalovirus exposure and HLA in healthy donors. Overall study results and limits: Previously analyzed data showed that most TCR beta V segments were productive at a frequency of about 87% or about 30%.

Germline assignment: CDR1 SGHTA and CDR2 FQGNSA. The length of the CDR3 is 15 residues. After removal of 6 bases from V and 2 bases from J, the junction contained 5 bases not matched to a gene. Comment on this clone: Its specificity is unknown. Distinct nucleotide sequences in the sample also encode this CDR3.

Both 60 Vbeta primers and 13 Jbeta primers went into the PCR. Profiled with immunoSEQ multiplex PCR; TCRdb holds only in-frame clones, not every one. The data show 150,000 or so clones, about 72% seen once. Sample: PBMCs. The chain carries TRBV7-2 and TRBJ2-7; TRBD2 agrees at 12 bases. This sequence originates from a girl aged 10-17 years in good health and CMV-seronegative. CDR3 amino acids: CASSLTSGGTYEQYF. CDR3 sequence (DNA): TGTGCCAGCAGTTTGACTAGCGGGGGAACCTACGAGCAGTACTTC.